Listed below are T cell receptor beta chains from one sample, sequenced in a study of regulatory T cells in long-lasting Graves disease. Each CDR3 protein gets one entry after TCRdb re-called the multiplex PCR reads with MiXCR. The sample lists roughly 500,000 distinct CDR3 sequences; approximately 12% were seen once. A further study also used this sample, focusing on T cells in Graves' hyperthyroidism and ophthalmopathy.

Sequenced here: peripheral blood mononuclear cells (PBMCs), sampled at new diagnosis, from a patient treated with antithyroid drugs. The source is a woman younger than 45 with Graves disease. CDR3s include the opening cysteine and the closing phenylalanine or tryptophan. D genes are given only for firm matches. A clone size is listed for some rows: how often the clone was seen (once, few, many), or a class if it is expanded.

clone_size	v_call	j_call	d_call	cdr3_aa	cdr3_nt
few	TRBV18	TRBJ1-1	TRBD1	CASSELEGATEAFF	TGTGCCAGCTCGGAGTTAGAGGGGGCCACTGAAGCTTTCTTT
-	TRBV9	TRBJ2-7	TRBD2	CASSTSGPYEQYF	TGTGCCAGCAGCACTAGCGGGCCCTACGAGCAGTACTTC
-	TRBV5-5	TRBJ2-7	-	CASTLRWDSISYEQYF	TGTGCCAGCACCCTTCGGTGGGACTCAATCTCCTACGAGCAGTACTTC
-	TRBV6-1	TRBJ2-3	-	CASSDTGPDTQYF	TGTGCCAGCAGTGACACTGGCCCAGATACGCAGTATTTT
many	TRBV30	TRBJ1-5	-	CAWSANSPHNQPQHF	TGTGCCTGGAGCGCAAATTCCCCCCACAATCAGCCCCAGCATTTT
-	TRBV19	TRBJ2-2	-	CASNIVAGELFF	TGTGCCAGTAATATCGTCGCCGGGGAGCTGTTTTTT
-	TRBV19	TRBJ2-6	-	CASTREGGSGANVLTF	TGTGCCAGTACCAGAGAAGGGGGCTCTGGGGCCAACGTCCTGACTTTC
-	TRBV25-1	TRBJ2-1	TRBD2	CASSEYHIVGTSLNEQFF	TGTGCCAGCAGTGAATATCATATCGTAGGGACTAGTTTAAATGAGCAGTTCTTC
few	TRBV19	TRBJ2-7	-	CASSINEGNEQYF	TGTGCCAGTAGTATCAATGAGGGTAACGAGCAGTACTTC
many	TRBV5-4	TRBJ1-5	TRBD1	CASSHRTGTDSNQPQHF	TGTGCCAGCAGCCATCGGACCGGGACAGATAGCAATCAGCCCCAGCATTTT
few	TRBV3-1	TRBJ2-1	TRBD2	CASSQRREAYNEQFF	TGTGCCAGCAGCCAAAGGCGGGAGGCATACAATGAGCAGTTCTTC
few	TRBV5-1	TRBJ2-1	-	CASNWTGVDNEQFF	TGCGCCAGCAACTGGACGGGAGTTGACAATGAGCAGTTCTTC
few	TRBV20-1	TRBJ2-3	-	CSARLHTDTQYF	TGCAGTGCTAGGTTACACACAGATACGCAGTATTTT
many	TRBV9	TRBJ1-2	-	CASSLRSGYGYTF	TGTGCCAGCAGCCTCCGCTCGGGCTATGGCTACACCTTC
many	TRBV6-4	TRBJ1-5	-	CARRGRPSQPQHF	TGTGCCAGGAGGGGACGCCCCAGTCAGCCCCAGCATTTT
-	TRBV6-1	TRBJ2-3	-	CASSRAASTDTQYF	TGTGCCAGCAGTAGAGCGGCGAGCACAGATACGCAGTATTTT
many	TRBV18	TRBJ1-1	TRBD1	CASSKEPGQLMNTEAFF	TGTGCCAGCTCGAAAGAACCGGGACAGCTCATGAACACTGAAGCTTTCTTT
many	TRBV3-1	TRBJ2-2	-	CASSLPPGNTGELFF	TGTGCCAGCAGCCTCCCGCCCGGTAACACCGGGGAGCTGTTTTTT
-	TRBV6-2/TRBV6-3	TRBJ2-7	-	CASSEVGRYEQYF	TGTGCCAGCAGTGAAGTAGGGCGATACGAGCAGTACTTC
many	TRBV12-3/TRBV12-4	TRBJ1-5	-	CASSWGQLYNQPQHF	TGTGCCAGCAGTTGGGGACAACTCTACAATCAGCCCCAGCATTTT